This T cell receptor beta chain was sequenced in a study of blood T cell repertoires in COVID-19. In the study overall: Specimens from acute and convalescent COVID-19 originated in the United States, Italy and Spain. From T cells, B-cell-depleted T cells, or PBMCs came the material, which was cDNA or gDNA.

Original processing notes: Cell counts per sample came from amplifying reference gene primers. Produced via immunoSEQ multiplex PCR; TCRdb's table is partial and in-frame only. For V, J and clone size, that table is used; D and trimming come from the DNA. The top ten clones hold approximately 25% of a sample with approximately 91,000 clones, over 70% of them seen once. This clone was observed a handful of times. The V segment lost 5 bases and the J segment 4 bases; nucleotides outside the gene matches: 3. This CDR3 has 14 residues. Germline lookup yields CDR1 MGHRA and CDR2 YSYEKL. The sequence was obtained from a man in his 70s with acute or convalescent COVID-19. Sequencing input: peripheral blood. J is TRBJ2-7 and V is TRBV4-1; 12 bases agree with TRBD2. The CDR3 DNA follows: TGCGCCAGCAGCTTCGGACTAGCGGGGTACGAGCAGTACTTC. Amino acid sequence: CASSFGLAGYEQYF.